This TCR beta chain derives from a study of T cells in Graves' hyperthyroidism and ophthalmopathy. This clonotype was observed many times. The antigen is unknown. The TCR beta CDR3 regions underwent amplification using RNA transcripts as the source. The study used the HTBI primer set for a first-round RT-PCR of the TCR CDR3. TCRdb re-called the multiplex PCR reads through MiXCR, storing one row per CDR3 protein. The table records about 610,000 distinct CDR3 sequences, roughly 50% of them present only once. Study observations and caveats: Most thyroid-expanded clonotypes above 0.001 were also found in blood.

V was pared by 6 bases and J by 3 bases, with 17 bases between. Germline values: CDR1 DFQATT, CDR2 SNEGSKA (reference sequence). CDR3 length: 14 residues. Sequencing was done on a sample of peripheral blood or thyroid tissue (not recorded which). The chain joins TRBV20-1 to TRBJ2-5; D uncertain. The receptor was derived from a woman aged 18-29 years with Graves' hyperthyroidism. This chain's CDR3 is CSAPKVVMEETQYF. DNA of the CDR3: TGCAGTGCACCGAAAGTGGTTATGGAAGAGACCCAGTACTTC.